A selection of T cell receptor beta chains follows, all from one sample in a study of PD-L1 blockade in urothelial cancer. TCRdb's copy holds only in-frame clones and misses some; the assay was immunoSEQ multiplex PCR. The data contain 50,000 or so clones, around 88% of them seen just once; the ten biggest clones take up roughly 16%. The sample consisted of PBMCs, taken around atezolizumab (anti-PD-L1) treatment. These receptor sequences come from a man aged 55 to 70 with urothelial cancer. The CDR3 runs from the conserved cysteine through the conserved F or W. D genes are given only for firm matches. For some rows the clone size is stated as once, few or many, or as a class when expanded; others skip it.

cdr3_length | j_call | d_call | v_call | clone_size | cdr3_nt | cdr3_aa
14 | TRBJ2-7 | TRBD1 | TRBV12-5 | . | TGTGCTAGTGGTACGGACAGGGAAGTCTACGAGCAGTACTTC | CASGTDREVYEQYF
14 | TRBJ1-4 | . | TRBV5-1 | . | TGCGCCAGCAGTCAGGACAGCAATAATGAAAAACTGTTTTTT | CASSQDSNNEKLFF
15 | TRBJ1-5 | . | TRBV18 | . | TGTGCCAGCTCACCACCGGGCATGAGCAATCAGCCCCAGCATTTT | CASSPPGMSNQPQHF
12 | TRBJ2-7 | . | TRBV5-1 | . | TGCGCCAGCCAGGACAGCAACTACGAGCAGTACTTC | CASQDSNYEQYF
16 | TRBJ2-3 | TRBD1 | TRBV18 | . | TGTGCCAGCTCACCAGGGACAGGGCCCTGGGCAGATACGCAGTATTTT | CASSPGTGPWADTQYF
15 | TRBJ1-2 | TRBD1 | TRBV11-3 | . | TGTGCCAGCAGCTCACAACCCGGGACAGCCTATGGCTACACCTTC | CASSSQPGTAYGYTF
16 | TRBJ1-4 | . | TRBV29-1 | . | TGCAGCGTTGAGGGGGGAAGTACGGGACTAAATGAAAAACTGTTTTTT | CSVEGGSTGLNEKLFF
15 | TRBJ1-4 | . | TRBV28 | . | TGTGCCAGCCGCAAGGAGGATCCCGGTAATGAAAAACTGTTTTTT | CASRKEDPGNEKLFF
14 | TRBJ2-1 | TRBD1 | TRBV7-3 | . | TGTGCCAGCAGCCCGGACAGGGTGCACAATGAGCAGTTCTTC | CASSPDRVHNEQFF
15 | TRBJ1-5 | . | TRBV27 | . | TGTGCCAGCAGTTTTAGTCTGCTTAGCAATCAGCCCCAGCATTTT | CASSFSLLSNQPQHF
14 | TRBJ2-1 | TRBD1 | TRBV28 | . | TGTGCCAGCAGTCCGCCCGGGACAGTGAATGAGCAGTTCTTC | CASSPPGTVNEQFF
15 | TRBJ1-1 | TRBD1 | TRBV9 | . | TGTGCCAGCAGCGTCGACAGGGTCATGAACACTGAAGCTTTCTTT | CASSVDRVMNTEAFF
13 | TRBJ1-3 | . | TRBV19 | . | TGTGCCAGTCCCTCGGGGTCTGGAAACACCATATATTTT | CASPSGSGNTIYF
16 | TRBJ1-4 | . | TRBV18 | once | TGTGCCAGCTCACCTCCGGTGGGGGACACGGATGAAAAACTGTTTTTT | CASSPPVGDTDEKLFF
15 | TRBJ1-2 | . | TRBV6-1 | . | TGTGCCAGCAGTGAAGCCCGAGGGTCATGGTATGGCTACACCTTC | CASSEARGSWYGYTF
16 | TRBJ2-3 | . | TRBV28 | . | TGTGCCAGCAGTCGGGACTGGGACCCTAGCACAGATACGCAGTATTTT | CASSRDWDPSTDTQYF
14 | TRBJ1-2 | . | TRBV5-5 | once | TGTGCCAGCAGCTTGGGAACAAGAGGAGATGGCTACACCTTC | CASSLGTRGDGYTF
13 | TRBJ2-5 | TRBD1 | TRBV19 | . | TGTGCCAGTAGTATGGGACAGGGGCAGACCCAGTACTTC | CASSMGQGQTQYF
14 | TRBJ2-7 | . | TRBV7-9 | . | TGTGCCAGCAGCACACAAATTCAGGGTTACGAGCAGTACTTC | CASSTQIQGYEQYF
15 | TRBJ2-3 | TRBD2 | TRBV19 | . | TGTGCCAGTAGTATCGTCGGGAGGGGCTCAGATACGCAGTATTTT | CASSIVGRGSDTQYF
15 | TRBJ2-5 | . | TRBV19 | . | TGTGCCAGTAGTATTACGCCCCCGACGGGGGAGACCCAGTACTTC | CASSITPPTGETQYF
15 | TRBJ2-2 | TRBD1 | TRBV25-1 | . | TGTGCCAGCAGTAAGACAGGGGTTTACACCGGGGAGCTGTTTTTT | CASSKTGVYTGELFF
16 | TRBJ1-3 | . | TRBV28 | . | TGTGCCAGCAGTCTCATGGGCCTTTCTCCTGGAAACACCATATATTTT | CASSLMGLSPGNTIYF
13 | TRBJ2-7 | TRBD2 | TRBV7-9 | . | TGTGCCAGCAGCCGGGAGGAGACCTACGAGCAGTACTTC | CASSREETYEQYF
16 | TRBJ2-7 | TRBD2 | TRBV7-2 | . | TGTGCCAGCAGCTTAGTGGTGGCGGGAGGTGGAGGCGAGCAGTACTTC | CASSLVVAGGGGEQYF
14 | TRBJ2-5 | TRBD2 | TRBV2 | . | TGTGCCAGCAACCAGCGGGGGGCCAGGGAGACCCAGTACTTC | CASNQRGARETQYF
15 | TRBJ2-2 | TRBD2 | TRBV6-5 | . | TGTGCCAGTGGGGCGGGAGGCGTGAACACCGGGGAGCTGTTTTTT | CASGAGGVNTGELFF
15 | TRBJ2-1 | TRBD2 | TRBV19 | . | TGTGCCAGTAGTATATGGCGGGAGGGCACGGGGGAGCAGTTCTTC | CASSIWREGTGEQFF
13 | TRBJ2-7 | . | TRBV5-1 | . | TGCGCCAGTCAAAGAGGGCCGGAATACGAGCAGTACTTC | CASQRGPEYEQYF
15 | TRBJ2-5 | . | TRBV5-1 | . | TGCGCCAGCAGTTTTGGGGGGGGCCTACAAGAGACCCAGTACTTC | CASSFGGGLQETQYF
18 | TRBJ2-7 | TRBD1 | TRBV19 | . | TGTGCCAGTAGTATAGCCGGGACGACCTTAGGGACAGTTTACGAGCAGTACTTC | CASSIAGTTLGTVYEQYF
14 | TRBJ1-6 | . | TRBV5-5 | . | TGTGCCAGCAGCTTGACAGTGGCTAATTCACCCCTCCACTTT | CASSLTVANSPLHF
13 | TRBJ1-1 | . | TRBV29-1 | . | TGCAGCGGTGGCGCGGATGGGGGGGCTGAAGCTTTCTTT | CSGGADGGAEAFF
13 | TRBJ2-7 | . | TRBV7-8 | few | TGTGCCAGCAGCCGACGACTGAACTACGAGCAGTACTTC | CASSRRLNYEQYF
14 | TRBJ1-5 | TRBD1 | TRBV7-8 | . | TGTGCCAGCAGCCGGGGACAGGCAAATCAGCCCCAGCATTTT | CASSRGQANQPQHF
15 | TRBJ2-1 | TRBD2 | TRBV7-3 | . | TGTGCCAGCAGCTCGGGGACTAGCGGGAGGAATGAGCAGTTCTTC | CASSSGTSGRNEQFF
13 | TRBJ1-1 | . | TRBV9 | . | TGTGCCAGCAGCGTGGCCCTTCACACTGAAGCTTTCTTT | CASSVALHTEAFF
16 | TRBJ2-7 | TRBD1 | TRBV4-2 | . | TGTGCCAGCAGCCAAGCACCGACAGGGTTGGTCTACGAGCAGTACTTC | CASSQAPTGLVYEQYF
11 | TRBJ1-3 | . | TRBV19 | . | TGTGCCAGTAGTAGGTTAGACACCATATATTTT | CASSRLDTIYF
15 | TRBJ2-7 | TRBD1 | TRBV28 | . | TGTGCCAGCAGCCCAGACAGGGCCCCGTATTACGAGCAGTACTTC | CASSPDRAPYYEQYF
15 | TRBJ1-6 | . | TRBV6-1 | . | TGTGCCAGCAGTGAAAGGTGGAGGAGTGGGTCACCCCTCCACTTT | CASSERWRSGSPLHF
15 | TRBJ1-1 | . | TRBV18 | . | TGTGCCAGCCTCAAAGGGGCCGCCATGAACACTGAAGCTTTCTTT | CASLKGAAMNTEAFF
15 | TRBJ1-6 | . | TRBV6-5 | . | TGTGCCAGCAGTTACCAGGGGACCTATAATTCACCCCTCCACTTT | CASSYQGTYNSPLHF
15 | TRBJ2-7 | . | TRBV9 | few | TGTGCCAGCAGCGTAGAGGGCGGGACCTCCTACGAGCAGTACTTC | CASSVEGGTSYEQYF
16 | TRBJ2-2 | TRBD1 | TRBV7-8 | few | TGTGCCAGCAGCAAAGTCCGGGACAGATACACCGGGGAGCTGTTTTTT | CASSKVRDRYTGELFF
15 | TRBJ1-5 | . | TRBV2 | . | TGTGCCAGCAGTGAATGGAGGCAGAACAATCAGCCCCAGCATTTT | CASSEWRQNNQPQHF
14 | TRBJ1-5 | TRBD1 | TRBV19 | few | TGTGCCAGTTCATACAGGGGCTTAGGGAAGCCCCAGCATTTT | CASSYRGLGKPQHF
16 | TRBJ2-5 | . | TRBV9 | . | TGTGCCAGCAGCGTAGATATGGGGGGGCCCGGTGAGACCCAGTACTTC | CASSVDMGGPGETQYF
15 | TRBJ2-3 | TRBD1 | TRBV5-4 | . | TGTGCCAGCAGCCTGGACAGGGGGTACACAGATACGCAGTATTTT | CASSLDRGYTDTQYF
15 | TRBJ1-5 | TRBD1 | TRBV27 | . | TGTGCCAGCAGTCAGGGGGCGCATAGCAATCAGCCCCAGCATTTT | CASSQGAHSNQPQHF
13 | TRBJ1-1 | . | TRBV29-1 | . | TGCAGCGGCGTAGGACAGCTGAACACTGAAGCTTTCTTT | CSGVGQLNTEAFF
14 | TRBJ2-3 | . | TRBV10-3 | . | TGTGCCACCTGGACTGGGTCTAGCACAGATACGCAGTATTTT | CATWTGSSTDTQYF
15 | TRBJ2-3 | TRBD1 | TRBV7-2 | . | TGTGCCAGCAGCTTACTAAGGACAGGGGAAGATACGCAGTATTTT | CASSLLRTGEDTQYF
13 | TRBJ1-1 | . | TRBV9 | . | TGTGCCAGCAGCATCCAGGGGTGGACTGAAGCTTTCTTT | CASSIQGWTEAFF